Shown below are 24 T cell receptor beta chains from a single sample sequenced in a study of blood T cell repertoires in COVID-19. Assay used: immunoSEQ multiplex PCR; TCRdb lists only in-frame clones, some missing. Here the sample spans about 200,000 clones, 80% to 85% being singletons. Sequences were obtained from peripheral blood. These receptor sequences come from a woman of 80 years or more with COVID-19, enrolled during active disease.

This clone showed up many times. The genes are TRBV27 and TRBJ1-6; D gene unclear. Trimming pared 2 bases from V and 6 bases from J, leaving 5 bases between. The CDR3 has 13 amino acids. CDR1 and CDR2 from the germline V gene are MNHEY and SMNVEV (reference sequence). The CDR3 nucleotides read TGTGCCAGCAGTTTACTCCGTAATTCACCCCTCCACTTT. It translates to CASSLLRNSPLHF.

This clone was observed once. This rearrangement joins TRBV14 to TRBJ2-1, with 9 positions matching TRBD2. Germline V gives CDR1 SGHDN, CDR2 FVKESK. CDR3 length: 15 residues. J was trimmed by 10 bases and V by 0 bases; bases with no gene match: 7. The CDR3 DNA follows: TGTGCCAGCAGCCAAGATTCCGGGACTAGCCGAGAGCAGTTCTTC. It is translated as CASSQDSGTSREQFF.

The chain employs TRBV3-1 (or the pseudogene TRBV3-2) and TRBJ2-3, with 13 bases fitting TRBD2. The CDR3 is made up of 17 amino acids. Germline assignment: CDR1 LGHDT and CDR2 YNNKEL (reference sequence). V trimming: 5 bases; J trimming: 0 bases; junction bases outside the gene matches: 5. CDR3 DNA: TGTGCCAGCAGCTCCCGACTAGCGGGGGGTAGCACAGATACGCAGTATTTT. The encoded protein is CASSSRLAGGSTDTQYF.

The chain uses TRBV15 and TRBJ2-1; 11 bases map to TRBD2. Unmatched junction bases numbered 8, after V lost 9 bases and J lost 7 bases. The CDR3 consists of 14 residues. CDR1 LNHNV and CDR2 YYDKDF come from the germline V gene (reference sequence). The CDR3 nucleotides are TGTGCCACGAGAAATAGCGGGAGGGGGAATGAGCAGTTCTTC. Protein product: CATRNSGRGNEQFF.

The rearrangement links TRBV19 to TRBJ2-3, with 9 bases lining up with TRBD1. J was trimmed by 3 bases and V by 4 bases; bases with no gene match: 8. The CDR3 is 16 amino acids. Germline CDR1 and CDR2: LNHDA and SQIVND (reference sequence). The DNA of the CDR3 is TGTGCCAGTAGTACAGGCCCGGGACAGGGAACAGATACGCAGTATTTT. It codes for CASSTGPGQGTDTQYF.

V usage is TRBV11-2 and J usage is TRBJ1-2; 10 bases align to TRBD1. V lost 5 bases and J lost 8; bases outside the gene matches: 11. CDR1 and CDR2 from the germline V gene are SGHAT and FQNNGV. This CDR3 spans 15 amino acids. The CDR3 sequence is CASSRPGTGVKGYTF. In DNA, the CDR3 is TGTGCCAGCAGCCGGCCGGGGACAGGGGTAAAAGGCTACACCTTC.

This clone was picked up one time. The CDR3 loop is CASSTGQFQETQYF. The CDR3 nucleotides read TGTGCCAGCAGCACCGGACAATTTCAAGAGACCCAGTACTTC. This chain links TRBV5-4 with TRBJ2-5, with D possibly TRBD1 on 5 matching bases. The V gene lost 4 bases and the J gene lost 2 bases, with 12 bases spanning the gap. CDR3 length: 14 amino acids. Per germline, CDR1 SGHNT and CDR2 YYREEE (reference sequence).

The chain recombines TRBV28 with TRBJ2-4; D is unclear. The CDR3 has 12 amino acids. Trimming pared 8 bases from V and 0 bases from J, leaving 5 bases between. Germline lookup yields CDR1 MDHEN and CDR2 SYDVKM. In DNA form, the CDR3 reads TGTGCCAGCTCGGTAGCCAAAAACATTCAGTACTTC. Translating it yields CASSVAKNIQYF.

The chain couples TRBV28 to TRBJ1-1; TRBD1 agrees at 7 bases. CDR3 size: 16 residues. V lost 5 bases to trimming and J lost 1 base; unmatched junction nucleotides: 10. Germline V gene sequence: CDR1 MDHEN, CDR2 SYDVKM. CDR3 coding DNA: TGTGCCAGCAGTCCGGCCTGGGACAGTTCGAACACTGAAGCTTTCTTT. It translates to CASSPAWDSSNTEAFF. Filled out from reference TRBV28 and TRBJ1-1, the complete variable domain reads DVKVTQSSRYLVKRTGEKVFLECVQDMDHENMFWYRQDPGLGLRLIYFSYDVKMKEKGDIPEGYSVSREKKERFSLILESASTNQTSMYLCASSPAWDSSNTEAFFGQGTRLTVV.

This rearrangement joins TRBV19 to TRBJ2-3, with 7 bases lining up with TRBD1. The V gene's germline CDR1 is LNHDA and CDR2 SQIVND (reference sequence). The junction had 4 bases not matched to a gene; V was cut back by 3 bases and J by 4 bases. The CDR3 totals 14 residues. CDR3 sequence reads: CASSITGAPDTQYF. The CDR3 DNA reads as TGTGCCAGTAGTATCACAGGGGCTCCAGATACGCAGTATTTT.

Concerning this clone itself: Germline and junction disagree at one end, which may indicate a read error. V is TRBV7-7 and J is TRBJ2-2; a weak D match, TRBD2 (5 bases). Germline CDR1 and CDR2: SSHAT and FNYEAQ (reference sequence). CDR3 length: 15 amino acids. CDR3 protein: CASSSSGIRHGELFF. The CDR3 DNA follows: TGTGCTAGCAGCTCCTCCGGGATTCGACACGGGGAGCTGTTTTTT.

The chain has TRBV11-2 and TRBJ1-3, with D possibly being TRBD1 (6 bases). The length of the CDR3 is 13 residues. Trimming shortened V by 5 bases and J by 8 bases, and 13 bases separated the two germline ends. Germline lookup yields CDR1 SGHAT and CDR2 FQNNGV. In nucleotides, the CDR3 is TGTGCCAGCAGCAACAGGGAAAGCTACACCATATATTTT. Its translation is CASSNRESYTIYF. The whole variable domain, filled in from reference TRBV11-2 and TRBJ1-3, reads EAGVAQSPRYKIIEKRQSVAFWCNPISGHATLYWYQQILGQGPKLLIQFQNNGVVDDSQLPKDRFSAERLKGVDSTLKIQPAKLEDSAVYLCASSNRESYTIYFGEGSWLTVV.

The CDR3 nucleotides are TGTGCCAGCAGCCAGCGGTTTAGCGCGGCCGATACGCAGTATTTT. Protein sequence: CASSQRFSAADTQYF. The chain combines TRBV3-1 (or the pseudogene TRBV3-2) with TRBJ2-3; D possibly corresponds to TRBD2 (5 bases). The CDR3 totals 15 residues. Trimming left V 3 bases short and J 6 bases short, with 16 bases between. Per germline, CDR1 LGHDT and CDR2 YNNKEL (reference sequence).

The V gene is TRBV5-5, the J gene TRBJ1-3; 7 bases align to TRBD1. V trimming: 4 bases; J trimming: 8 bases; junction bases outside the gene matches: 9. CDR1 is SGHKS, CDR2 YYEKEE, per germline (reference sequence). CDR3 length: 14 amino acids. In DNA, the CDR3 is TGTGCCAGCAGCAAAACAGGGGTGGGAGACACCATATATTTT. This encodes CASSKTGVGDTIYF. The full variable domain, rest sourced from reference TRBV5-5 and TRBJ1-3, is DAGVTQSPTHLIKTRGQQVTLRCSPISGHKSVSWYQQVLGQGPQFIFQYYEKEERGRGNFPDRFSARQFPNYSSELNVNALLLGDSALYLCASSKTGVGDTIYFGEGSWLTVV.

This clone came up once. The chain joins TRBV19 to TRBJ2-2; 9 nucleotides align to TRBD2. The CDR3 has 15 residues. Germline V CDR1 and CDR2: LNHDA, SQIVND (reference sequence). V shed 4 bases, J shed 6 bases, and the junction held 6 bases outside the gene matches. The chain's CDR3 is CASSTGLAGPGELFF. CDR3 bases: TGTGCCAGTAGTACGGGGCTAGCGGGACCCGGGGAGCTGTTTTTT.

This clone was seen many times. DNA for the CDR3: TGCGCCAGCAGCCAAGCTGAACAGGGTAGCACTGAAGCTTTCTTT. Translation gives CASSQAEQGSTEAFF. The rearrangement joins TRBV4-3 to TRBJ1-1, with D maybe TRBD1 (6 bases). The ends were cut back, 1 base at V and 4 bases at J, with 13 bases in the middle. CDR1 LGHNA and CDR2 YSLEER come from the germline V gene. The CDR3 has 15 residues.

J is TRBJ2-6 and V is TRBV28, with D possibly TRBD1 on 5 matching bases. The CDR3 is 15 residues long. Germline lookup yields CDR1 MDHEN and CDR2 SYDVKM. Trimming removed 6 bases from V and 0 bases from J, with 9 bases in between. CDR3 in amino acids: CASSQDSSGANVLTF. The CDR3 coding sequence is TGTGCCAGCAGCCAAGACAGCTCTGGGGCCAACGTCCTGACTTTC.

This clone was seen just once. The chain joins TRBV7-2 to TRBJ1-4; TRBD1 is a possible D gene (5 bases). This CDR3 contains 14 residues. In germline, CDR1 is SGHTA, CDR2 FQGNSA. The V and J ends lost 5 bases and 3 bases respectively, with 10 bases between them. CDR3 bases: TGTGCCAGCAGCCTCAGGGCTCCTAATGAAAAACTGTTTTTT. This gives the protein CASSLRAPNEKLFF.

This clone was seen just once. The J gene is TRBJ1-1, the V gene TRBV5-1; TRBD1 is a possible D gene (6 bases). This CDR3 is built from 17 residues. Trimming left V 2 bases short and J 2 bases short, with 19 bases between. CDR1 SGHRS and CDR2 YFSETQ come from the germline V gene. The CDR3 DNA is TGCGCCAGCAGCTTAGGCCCCGCCGGGACAAGTAACACTGAAGCTTTCTTT. Its protein product is CASSLGPAGTSNTEAFF.

The chain combines TRBV7-2 with TRBJ2-5, with 8 bases matching TRBD2. Germline V CDR1 and CDR2: SGHTA, FQGNSA. The length of the CDR3 is 17 residues. V gave up 5 bases and J gave up 6 bases; unmatched junction bases: 17. The CDR3: CASSPRGGSGVVKTQYF. As DNA, the CDR3 is TGTGCCAGCAGCCCTAGAGGGGGTAGCGGGGTGGTGAAGACCCAGTACTTC.

The CDR3 coding sequence is TGTGCCAGCAAACTGACTAGCACAGATACGCAGTATTTT. It is translated as CASKLTSTDTQYF. The rearrangement uses TRBV2 and TRBJ2-3; the D is unclear. V was shortened by 7 bases and J by 0 bases, with 8 bases between the two germline ends. Germline V gene data show CDR1 as SNHLY and CDR2 as FYNNEI. The CDR3 loop spans 13 amino acids.

Points on this clone: Other DNA sequences in the same sample also yield this CDR3. The gene calls are TRBV30 and TRBJ2-7, with D tentatively TRBD2 (6 bases). CDR1 is GTSNPN, CDR2 SVGIG, per germline (reference sequence). Deletions cut 0 bases from V and 1 base from J, with 10 bases between. There are 14 residues in the CDR3. CDR3 coding DNA: TGTGCCTGGAGTGTCTCCGGGGGATCCTACGAGCAGTACTTC. Protein sequence: CAWSVSGGSYEQYF.

The genes are TRBV19 and TRBJ1-2, with D possibly being TRBD1 (6 bases). The CDR3 loop spans 14 amino acids. Germline values: CDR1 LNHDA, CDR2 SQIVND (reference sequence). V was shortened by 0 bases and J by 8 bases, with 13 bases between the two germline ends. The chain's CDR3 is CASSIDPGVGGYTF. The CDR3 DNA sequence: TGTGCCAGTAGTATAGATCCAGGGGTAGGCGGCTACACCTTC.

The V call is TRBV3-1 (or the pseudogene TRBV3-2), the J call TRBJ2-2; 9 bases are shared with TRBD1. Looked up from germline, CDR1 is LGHDT and CDR2 is YNNKEL (reference sequence). The trim removed 4 bases at V and 5 bases at J, leaving 8 bases unmatched. CDR3 length: 16 residues. CDR3 DNA: TGTGCCAGCAGCCGCTGGACAGGGGATCGGACCGGGGAGCTGTTTTTT. Amino acid sequence: CASSRWTGDRTGELFF.